The 22 T cell receptor beta chains below all came from one sample that was sequenced in a study of T cells in localized non-small cell lung cancer. Some clones are missing from TCRdb's copy, which holds only in-frame ones; the method was immunoSEQ multiplex PCR. This table holds 26,000 or so clones, approximately 86% found once. The input for sequencing was peripheral blood, taken before any cancer treatment. These receptors were obtained from a female donor older than 55 with stage II squamous cell lung carcinoma.

J is TRBJ2-7 and V is TRBV9; 7 positions agree with TRBD2. With V trimmed by 0 bases and J by 5 bases, 8 bases remained unmatched. The germline V gene encodes CDR1 SGDLS and CDR2 YYNGEE. This CDR3 is 15 amino acids long. The CDR3: CASSVGSSGFHEQYF. Written as DNA, the CDR3 is TGTGCCAGCAGCGTAGGGTCTAGCGGCTTCCACGAGCAGTACTTC.

This chain joins TRBV7-8 and TRBJ2-1; 7 bases are shared with TRBD1. J gave up 1 base and V 0 bases, and 6 bases lay outside the gene matches. The CDR3 contains 17 residues. Germline-derived CDR1 and CDR2 are SGHVS and FQNEAQ. For the CDR3, the DNA is TGTGCCAGCAGCTTAGCCACAGGGGTTAAGTCCTACAATGAGCAGTTCTTC. This codes for CASSLATGVKSYNEQFF.

The CDR3 is CASSSLAGGTYNEQFF. In nucleotides, the CDR3 is TGTGCCAGCAGCTCCCTTGCGGGGGGAACCTACAATGAGCAGTTCTTC. The chain is built from TRBV7-8 and TRBJ2-1; TRBD2 matches at 8 bases. The V segment lost 4 bases and the J segment 2 bases; nucleotides outside the gene matches: 7. From germline, CDR1 is SGHVS and CDR2 FQNEAQ. This CDR3 has 16 residues.

The V call is TRBV27, the J call TRBJ1-2; D is uncertain. Trimming cost V 7 bases and J 1 base, with 19 bases left between them. There are 16 residues in the CDR3. CDR1 and CDR2 from the germline V gene are MNHEY and SMNVEV (reference sequence). This CDR3 is CASTRRAAPLNYGYTF. In nucleotides, the CDR3 is TGTGCCAGCACCCGCCGGGCAGCTCCTCTTAACTATGGCTACACCTTC.

The J gene is TRBJ1-5, the V gene TRBV2; D may be TRBD1 (6 bases). V was trimmed by 5 bases and J by 4 bases, leaving 18 bases between them. This CDR3 region has 16 residues. CDR1 and CDR2 (germline): SNHLY, FYNNEI. This chain's CDR3 is CASSSVAGAQNQPQHF. The DNA for the CDR3 is TGTGCCAGCAGTAGTGTTGCAGGGGCGCAAAATCAGCCCCAGCATTTT.

The V and J genes are TRBV7-8 and TRBJ2-7, with D perhaps TRBD1 (5 bases). V lost 1 base, J lost 5 bases, and 21 bases lay in between. The germline V gene encodes CDR1 SGHVS and CDR2 FQNEAQ. This CDR3 has 17 amino acids. CDR3 residues: CASSLGALGAGRNEQYF. Written as DNA, the CDR3 is TGTGCCAGCAGCTTAGGTGCGCTAGGGGCAGGGCGGAACGAGCAGTACTTC.

The chain couples TRBV5-6 to TRBJ2-7, with 8 nucleotides matching TRBD1. From germline, CDR1 is SGHDT and CDR2 YYEEEE. The CDR3 is 16 amino acids. V lost 2 bases to trimming and J lost 2 bases; unmatched junction nucleotides: 9. In DNA, the CDR3 is TGTGCCAGCAGCTTTATGGCGGGACAGGATACCTACGAGCAGTACTTC. Translated: CASSFMAGQDTYEQYF. Together with reference TRBV5-6 and TRBJ2-7, the CDR3 gives the full variable domain: DAGVTQSPTHLIKTRGQQVTLRCSPKSGHDTVSWYQQALGQGPQFIFQYYEEEERQRGNFPDRFSGHQFPNYSSELNVNALLLGDSALYLCASSFMAGQDTYEQYFGPGTRLTVT.

The V gene is TRBV7-2, the J gene TRBJ2-7, with D maybe TRBD1 (6 bases). This CDR3 spans 15 amino acids. Germline CDR1 is SGHTA and CDR2 is FQGNSA. Trimming shortened V by 3 bases and J by 3 bases, and 15 bases separated the two germline ends. CDR3 DNA: TGTGCCAGCAGCTTCCAACAGGGACGGGGCTACGAGCAGTACTTC. Protein: CASSFQQGRGYEQYF.

The V and J genes are TRBV7-8 and TRBJ2-4; D gene uncertain. V was shortened by 2 bases and J by 0 bases, with 20 bases between the two germline ends. The CDR3 is made up of 19 amino acids. The germline V gene has CDR1 SGHVS and CDR2 FQNEAQ. CDR3 protein: CASSLFVNWAVGAKNIQYF. The CDR3 region has the DNA TGTGCCAGCAGCTTATTCGTAAATTGGGCGGTAGGAGCCAAAAACATTCAGTACTTC.

This clone has more than one count but fewer than ten. V and J are TRBV27 and TRBJ1-2; TRBD1 aligns across 10 bases. The V segment lost 4 bases and the J segment 7 bases; nucleotides outside the gene matches: 12. Germline V CDR1 and CDR2: MNHEY, SMNVEV (reference sequence). There are 16 residues in the CDR3. CDR3 sequence (DNA): TGTGCCAGCAGTTCCTACCCCGGACAGGGGGACTCTGGCTACACCTTC. Translating it yields CASSSYPGQGDSGYTF.

This chain links TRBV6-1 with TRBJ2-2, with D perhaps matching TRBD2 (5 bases). The germline V gene encodes CDR1 MNHNS and CDR2 SASEGT. V was pared by 4 bases and J by 0 bases, with 9 bases between. This CDR3 contains 15 residues. CDR3: CASSGRGTNTGELFF. CDR3 coding DNA: TGTGCCAGCAGTGGACGGGGAACGAACACCGGGGAGCTGTTTTTT.

V and J are TRBV7-7 and TRBJ2-3; 10 bases line up with TRBD2. Trimming at V came to 1 base and at J to 2 bases, leaving 3 bases not matched to a gene. The germline V gene encodes CDR1 SSHAT and CDR2 FNYEAQ (reference sequence). The CDR3 spans 16 residues. This CDR3 is CASSLGLAGATDTQYF. CDR3 coding DNA: TGTGCCAGCAGCTTAGGGCTAGCGGGGGCCACAGATACGCAGTATTTT. The full variable domain, its missing parts supplied by reference TRBV7-7 and TRBJ2-3, is GAGVSQSPRYKVTKRGQDVTLRCDPISSHATLYWYQQALGQGPEFLTYFNYEAQPDKSGLPSDRFSAERPEGSISTLTIQRTEQRDSAMYRCASSLGLAGATDTQYFGPGTRLTVL.

This clone was observed a few times. The chain uses TRBV2 and TRBJ1-5; no reliable D call. Trimming shortened V by 4 bases and J by 4 bases, and 5 bases separated the two germline ends. The V gene's germline CDR1 is SNHLY and CDR2 FYNNEI. This CDR3 contains 12 residues. The CDR3 sequence is CASSVANQPQHF. The CDR3, as DNA: TGTGCCAGCAGTGTCGCGAATCAGCCCCAGCATTTT.

The V and J genes are TRBV28 and TRBJ1-1, with D hard to call. The CDR3 consists of 12 residues. Germline-derived CDR1 and CDR2 are MDHEN and SYDVKM. The V end was cut by 7 bases, the J end by 5 bases, with 11 bases between. The chain's CDR3 is CASTRQLTEAFF. CDR3 DNA sequence: TGTGCCAGCACCCGGCAGTTGACTGAAGCTTTCTTT.

J is TRBJ1-1 and V is TRBV2, with TRBD1 as a possible D gene (5 bases). Trimming took off 2 bases at V and 2 bases at J, with 6 bases between the two ends. Germline values: CDR1 SNHLY, CDR2 FYNNEI. The CDR3 consists of 13 residues. The DNA of the CDR3 is TGTGCCAGCAGTGAACGGGACAACACTGAAGCTTTCTTT. It is translated as CASSERDNTEAFF.

The chain employs TRBV14 and TRBJ1-1; D not certain. CDR3 length equals 13 residues. Between the trimmed V and J ends, which lost 4 bases and 1 base, there was a span of 7 bases. Germline assignment: CDR1 SGHDN and CDR2 FVKESK. The CDR3 bases are TGTGCCAGCAGCCGCCAGGCGAACACTGAAGCTTTCTTT. This sequence encodes CASSRQANTEAFF.

The CDR3 DNA follows: TGTGCCAGCAGTTCCCCCGCGGGGGCCATAGGTACGCAGTATTTT. This encodes CASSSPAGAIGTQYF. The chain couples TRBV28 to TRBJ2-3, with D possibly TRBD2 on 7 matching bases. The length of the CDR3 is 15 residues. V was cut by 4 bases and J by 8 bases, with 19 bases left in between. CDR1 MDHEN and CDR2 SYDVKM come from the germline V gene.

This clone was detected once. DNA for the CDR3: TGTGCCAGCTCACCCGGACAGAATGGCTACACCTTC. Its translation: CASSPGQNGYTF. V and J are TRBV18 and TRBJ1-2; tentative D call: TRBD1 (6 bases). The germline V and J ends were trimmed by 3 bases and 6 bases, with 8 bases remaining between them. The CDR3 is 12 amino acids. Germline V lookup: CDR1 KGHSH, CDR2 LQKENI.

The gene calls are TRBV6-6 and TRBJ2-1; 8 nucleotides match TRBD2. Germline loops: CDR1 MNHNY, CDR2 SVGAGI (reference sequence). This CDR3 comprises 16 residues. V trimming: 4 bases; J trimming: 2 bases; junction bases outside the gene matches: 7. Written as DNA, the CDR3 is TGTGCCAGCAGTTCCGGGACTAGACACACCTACAATGAGCAGTTCTTC. Its translation is CASSSGTRHTYNEQFF.

For the CDR3, the DNA is TGTGCCAGCAGTGAAGCGCGGTATGAGCAGTTCTTC. Residues: CASSEARYEQFF. V usage is TRBV2 and J usage is TRBJ2-1, with no clear D. This CDR3 contains 12 residues. V was pared by 0 bases and J by 8 bases, with 5 bases between. Germline CDR1 and CDR2: SNHLY and FYNNEI.

The chain employs TRBV4-2 and TRBJ2-7, with D possibly matching TRBD2 (6 bases). This CDR3 has 17 amino acids. Germline V gene sequence: CDR1 LGHNA, CDR2 YNFKEQ. With 0 bases removed from V and 2 bases from J, the gap between germline ends came to 17 bases. The CDR3 here is CASSQESPAGSAYEQYF. The CDR3 coding sequence is TGTGCCAGCAGCCAAGAGAGCCCGGCGGGATCTGCCTACGAGCAGTACTTC.

This chain joins TRBV7-9 and TRBJ1-1, with a weak D call TRBD1 (5 bases). This CDR3 comprises 13 residues. In germline, CDR1 is SEHNR, CDR2 FQNEAQ (reference sequence). Trimming removed 3 bases at V and 7 bases at J, with 12 bases between. CDR3 residues: CASSFQAGVEAFF. The CDR3 DNA follows: TGTGCCAGCAGCTTCCAGGCGGGGGTTGAAGCTTTCTTT.